This TCR beta chain was recorded in a study of graft-versus-host responses after intestinal transplantation. With respect to this clone: Its target is unknown.

V lost 4 bases to trimming and J lost 2 bases, with 15 bases between them. The CDR3 sequence is 16 residues long. Germline loops: CDR1 MDHEN, CDR2 SYDVKM. Sequencing was performed with immunoSEQ multiplex PCR; in TCRdb, only in-frame clones are kept and a portion is missing. The sample shows 30,000 or so clones, about four fifths of them seen only once. This TCR was sampled from a human donor who received an intestinal transplant. This specimen consisted of unstimulated CD8+ T cells sorted from spleen or lymph node cells, obtained before intestinal transplant. V gene TRBV28 combines with J gene TRBJ2-4; a possible D gene is TRBD1 (5 bases). As DNA, the CDR3 is TGTGCCAGCAGTTCCTCAGGGTGGGAAACCAAAAACATTCAGTACTTC. Residues: CASSSSGWETKNIQYF.